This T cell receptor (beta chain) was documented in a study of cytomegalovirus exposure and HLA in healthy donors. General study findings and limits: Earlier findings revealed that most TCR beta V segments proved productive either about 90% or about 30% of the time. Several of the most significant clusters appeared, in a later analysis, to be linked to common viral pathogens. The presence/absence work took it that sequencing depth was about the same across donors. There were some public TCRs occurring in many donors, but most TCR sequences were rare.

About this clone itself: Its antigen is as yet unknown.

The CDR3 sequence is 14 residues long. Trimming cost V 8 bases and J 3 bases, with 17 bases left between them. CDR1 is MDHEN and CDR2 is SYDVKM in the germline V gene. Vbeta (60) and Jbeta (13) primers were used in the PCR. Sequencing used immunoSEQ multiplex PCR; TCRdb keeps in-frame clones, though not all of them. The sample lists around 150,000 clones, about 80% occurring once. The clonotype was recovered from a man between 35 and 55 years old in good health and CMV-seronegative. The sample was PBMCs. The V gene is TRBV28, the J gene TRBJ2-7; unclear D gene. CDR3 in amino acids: CASLSLTADYEQYF. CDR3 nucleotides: TGTGCCAGCTTGTCCTTGACGGCGGACTACGAGCAGTACTTC.